The TCR beta chain under discussion was sequenced for a study of Graves' ophthalmopathy and Graves' hyperthyroidism. Study background: No treatment had been given when peripheral blood was collected at initial diagnosis.

The diagnostic workup employed clinical symptoms, serum thyroxine, TRAb, thyroid ultrasound and orbital computed tomography. Scientists amplified the TCR beta CDR3 regions from RNA transcripts. Investigators did first-round RT-PCR with HTBI primers, then second-round multiplex PCR. Via MiXCR, TCRdb re-called the multiplex PCR reads, giving one row per CDR3 protein. The data contain about 480,000 distinct CDR3 sequences, 14% of them singletons. This clonotype was counted many times. The antigen is unknown. Study-level points and caveats: The authors also found most expanded thyroid clonotypes above 0.001 frequency in blood. The model's prediction of ophthalmopathy progression had about 70% sensitivity and 72% to 85% specificity.

V was cut by 4 bases and J by 2 bases, with 15 bases left in between. The V gene's germline CDR1 is LNHNV and CDR2 YYDKDF (reference sequence). The CDR3 sequence is 16 residues long. The sequenced material came from blood. The chain is built from TRBV15 and TRBJ1-5; D gene uncertain. This sequence originates from a woman aged 25 to 39 with Graves' ophthalmopathy. CDR3 in DNA: TGTGCCACCAGCACGCATAGAGGTGCGGGCAATCAGCCCCAGCATTTT. It yields the protein CATSTHRGAGNQPQHF.